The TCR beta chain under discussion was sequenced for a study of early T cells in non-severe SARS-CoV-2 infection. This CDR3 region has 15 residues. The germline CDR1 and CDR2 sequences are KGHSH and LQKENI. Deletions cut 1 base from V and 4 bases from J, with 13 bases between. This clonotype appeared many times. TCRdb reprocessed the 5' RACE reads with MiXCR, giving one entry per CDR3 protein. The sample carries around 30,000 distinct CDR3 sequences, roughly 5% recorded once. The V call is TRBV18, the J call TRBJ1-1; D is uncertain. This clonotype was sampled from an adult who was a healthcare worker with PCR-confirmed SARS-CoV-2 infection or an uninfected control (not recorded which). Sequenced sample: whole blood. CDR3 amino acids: CASSPREVGSTEAFF. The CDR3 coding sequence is TGTGCCAGCTCACCACGGGAGGTTGGTAGCACTGAAGCTTTCTTT.